This TCR beta chain was found in a study of TIL therapy for anti-PD-1-resistant metastatic lung cancer. The overall study: Patients then received nivolumab; progressors got lymphodepletion, TIL and IL-2. Findings of the study overall: Infused TIL clonotypes partially replaced the baseline blood repertoire, then decayed over months.

This CDR3 spans 15 amino acids. V lost 7 bases and J lost 0, with 12 bases in between. Germline-derived CDR1 and CDR2 are SGHTA and FQGNSA. For this clone: The target antigen is unknown.

Time point given: pre-treatment sample, taken before nivolumab and TIL therapy. The libraries were made with immunoSEQ v3. Produced via immunoSEQ multiplex PCR; TCRdb's table is partial and in-frame only. The data show fewer than 20,000 clones, with approximately 74% seen just once and around 39% held by the top ten. The source material was blood, sampled at baseline. This TCR was recovered from a person aged 25 to 79 with non-small cell lung cancer. The chain joins TRBV7-2 to TRBJ1-4; D gene ambiguous. The CDR3, as DNA: TGTGCCAGCATATTAGGACCAGCAACTAATGAAAAACTGTTTTTT. Encoded protein: CASILGPATNEKLFF.